Described below is a single TCR beta chain sequence and its context. This sample was taken from a study of blood T cell repertoires in COVID-19. About the study: Samples of COVID-19 (acute and convalescent) were obtained from the United States, Italy and Spain. T cells, B-cell-depleted T cells, or PBMCs provided the cDNA or gDNA that served as material.

In the source study's methods: Reference gene primer amplification in the assay estimated nucleated cell counts. Using immunoSEQ multiplex PCR, the repertoire was profiled, and TCRdb retains in-frame clones only, with some absent. V and J calls plus clone size are reproduced from that table; the DNA served to infer D and trimming. Seen here are roughly 300,000 clones, approximately 83% observed once, and the top ten hold approximately 10%. Germline CDR1 reads MNHEY; CDR2 reads SVGAGI. With 4 bases clipped from V and 3 bases from J, the junction kept 3 bases outside the gene matches. The CDR3 length is 15 residues.

The sample was peripheral blood. The clonotype was recovered from a woman aged 45-65 years who had recovered from COVID-19. This rearrangement joins TRBV6-5 to TRBJ2-3; 11 nucleotides agree with TRBD2. The CDR3 coding sequence is TGTGCCAGCAGTTTAGCGGGGGGGCGGACAGATACGCAGTATTTT. It yields the protein CASSLAGGRTDTQYF.